This T cell receptor (beta chain) was captured by sequencing in a study of blood T cells in healthy people across ages. Study outcomes and limitations: Aged donors had fewer naive CD4+ cells and lower diversity than long-lived donors.

Next came a second PCR, run for about 6 to 12 cycles, which used a sample-barcoded 5' primer along with a J-beta primer mix. Template switching added a 12-random-nucleotide identifier to every cDNA molecule. No fewer than 3 million CDR3-containing paired-end reads came from each sample. Via MiXCR, TCRdb re-called the 5' RACE reads, giving one row per CDR3 protein. The data contain 850,000 or so distinct CDR3 sequences, under 35% of them seen just once; the ten biggest clones take up roughly 17%. As for this clonotype: Antigen specificity is unknown. Since a much larger clone is just one base distant, this may be a read error.

The trim removed 5 bases at V and 10 bases at J, leaving 18 bases unmatched. The germline V gene has CDR1 SGHTA and CDR2 FQGNSA. This CDR3 has 16 amino acids. The chain employs TRBV7-2 and TRBJ1-2, with 8 bases matching TRBD1. The clonotype was recovered from a woman over 75 in good health. Sequenced: blood. CDR3: CASSPKDRAELSDYTF. The CDR3 DNA follows: TGTGCCAGCAGCCCAAAGGACAGGGCCGAACTCAGTGACTACACCTTC.